This passage covers 20 T cell receptor beta chains from one sample sequenced in a study of cytomegalovirus exposure and HLA in healthy donors. The primer mix had 60 Vbeta and 13 Jbeta primers. The repertoire was sequenced with immunoSEQ multiplex PCR; TCRdb's copy has only in-frame clones and lacks some. The repertoire table contains under 200,000 clones. Sequencing was carried out using PBMCs. Receptor source: a woman aged 18 to 35 in good health and CMV-seropositive.

The chain couples TRBV11-3 to TRBJ2-2; TRBD1 matches 7 bases. Trimming removed 7 bases from V and 4 bases from J; junction bases left unmatched: 9. Germline V gene lookup returns CDR1 SGHNT and CDR2 YENEEA. The length of the CDR3 is 15 residues. The CDR3 bases are TGTGCCAGCACCGAAGGGGGCAGCCTCACCGGGGAGCTGTTTTTT. Its translation is CASTEGGSLTGELFF.

V and J are TRBV6-5 and TRBJ1-4, with 8 bases matching TRBD1. This CDR3 contains 15 residues. The germline gives CDR1 MNHEY, CDR2 SVGAGI. V shed 6 bases, J shed 3 bases, and the junction held 6 bases outside the gene matches. The CDR3, as DNA: TGTGCCAGCAGAACCTCGGACAGGGCTAATGAAAAACTGTTTTTT. Protein sequence: CASRTSDRANEKLFF.

The V and J genes are TRBV27 and TRBJ1-2; possibly TRBD1 for D (6 bases). This CDR3 is built from 15 residues. V dropped 2 bases and J dropped 4 bases, with 14 bases sitting between them. The germline gives CDR1 MNHEY, CDR2 SMNVEV (reference sequence). CDR3: CASSLGQGKGYGYTF. The CDR3 DNA reads TGTGCCAGCAGTTTAGGGCAGGGGAAGGGCTATGGCTACACCTTC.

The chain employs TRBV4-1 and TRBJ1-2; 9 bases align to TRBD1. Trimming took 2 bases from V and 8 from J; bases not matched to a gene: 6. Germline V gene sequence: CDR1 MGHRA, CDR2 YSYEKL. CDR3 length: 14 amino acids. CDR3 sequence reads: CASSQPGQGRGYTF. As DNA, the CDR3 is TGCGCCAGCAGCCAACCGGGACAGGGAAGGGGCTACACCTTC.

V gene TRBV10-1 combines with J gene TRBJ2-2; 12 bases agree with TRBD2. Unmatched junction bases numbered 8, after V lost 10 bases and J lost 8 bases. Germline values: CDR1 WNHNN, CDR2 SYGVQD (reference sequence). This CDR3 region has 14 residues. As DNA, the CDR3 is TGCGCCAACCGACTAGCGGGAGTTGGTGGGGAGCTGTTTTTT. Protein product: CANRLAGVGGELFF.

A remark on this clone: The junction and the germline gene differ at one end; a read error may be behind it. This chain uses TRBV27 with TRBJ1-1; D is ambiguous. Germline lookup yields CDR1 MNHEY and CDR2 SMNVEV (reference sequence). The CDR3 has 13 amino acids. The CDR3 spells CVSSLGGNTEAFF. DNA of the CDR3: TGTGTCAGCAGTTTAGGCGGGAACACTGAAGCTTTCTTT.

The V and J genes are TRBV2 and TRBJ2-4; TRBD2 matches at 16 bases. The V gene end was trimmed by 6 bases and the J gene end by 1 base; junction bases not matched to a gene: 9. CDR3 length: 19 amino acids. CDR1 and CDR2 from the germline V gene are SNHLY and FYNNEI. CDR3 amino acids: CASREGLAGGSVAKNIQYF. The CDR3 nucleotides are TGTGCCAGCAGAGAGGGACTAGCGGGAGGGTCTGTGGCCAAAAACATTCAGTACTTC.

The chain is built from TRBV5-1 and TRBJ2-3, with 11 positions matching TRBD2. Germline V CDR1 and CDR2: SGHRS, YFSETQ. The CDR3 runs to 17 residues. V dropped 2 bases and J dropped 2; count of bases not matched to a gene: 7. DNA for the CDR3: TGCGCCAGCAGCTTTGGGACTAGCGGATACCTCACAGATACGCAGTATTTT. Encoded protein: CASSFGTSGYLTDTQYF. Looking up the rest from reference TRBV5-1 and TRBJ2-3 gives the full variable domain: KAGVTQTPRYLIKTRGQQVTLSCSPISGHRSVSWYQQTPGQGLQFLFEYFSETQRNKGNFPGRFSGRQFSNSRSEMNVSTLELGDSALYLCASSFGTSGYLTDTQYFGPGTRLTVL.

This chain links TRBV19 with TRBJ2-1, with 10 nucleotides matching TRBD1. V shed 3 bases, J shed 4 bases, and the junction held 6 bases outside the gene matches. Germline V lookup: CDR1 LNHDA, CDR2 SQIVND (reference sequence). The CDR3 contains 16 residues. The CDR3 region is CASSMAPGQGYNEQFF. The CDR3 nucleotides are TGTGCCAGTAGTATGGCGCCGGGACAGGGGTACAATGAGCAGTTCTTC.

The chain links TRBV5-1 to TRBJ2-5, with TRBD1 matching 11 bases. Trimming at V came to 4 bases and at J to 3 bases, leaving 5 bases not matched to a gene. Germline-derived CDR1 and CDR2 are SGHRS and YFSETQ. The CDR3 is made up of 15 amino acids. The CDR3 sequence is CASSPGTGGKETQYF. DNA of the CDR3: TGCGCCAGCAGCCCCGGGACAGGGGGAAAAGAGACCCAGTACTTC. The full variable domain, in which reference TRBV5-1 and TRBJ2-5 provide the parts outside the CDR3, is KAGVTQTPRYLIKTRGQQVTLSCSPISGHRSVSWYQQTPGQGLQFLFEYFSETQRNKGNFPGRFSGRQFSNSRSEMNVSTLELGDSALYLCASSPGTGGKETQYFGPGTRLLVL.

V gene TRBV9 combines with J gene TRBJ2-1, with TRBD2 identical over 8 bases. V gave up 3 bases and J gave up 3 bases; unmatched junction bases: 2. CDR1 is SGDLS, CDR2 YYNGEE, per germline. The CDR3 consists of 14 residues. CDR3 nucleotides: TGTGCCAGCAGCGCCGGGGGGGGCTACAATGAGCAGTTCTTC. Residues: CASSAGGGYNEQFF.

The chain joins TRBV5-6 to TRBJ1-4, with TRBD1 identical over 8 bases. Germline CDR1 is SGHDT and CDR2 is YYEEEE. Unmatched junction bases numbered 5, after V lost 0 bases and J lost 7 bases. The length of the CDR3 is 15 residues. The CDR3 DNA is TGTGCCAGCAGCTTGGCGAGGACAGGGAGTGAAAAACTGTTTTTT. Translating gives CASSLARTGSEKLFF.

The chain recombines TRBV5-4 with TRBJ1-1, with D possibly TRBD1 on 6 matching bases. CDR1 and CDR2 (germline): SGHNT, YYREEE (reference sequence). The germline V and J ends were trimmed by 1 base and 2 bases, with 12 bases remaining between them. The CDR3 has 15 residues. The CDR3 loop reads CASSLWGLLNTEAFF. CDR3 in DNA: TGTGCCAGCAGCTTGTGGGGGCTTCTAAACACTGAAGCTTTCTTT. Complete variable domain (other parts from reference TRBV5-4 and TRBJ1-1): ETGVTQSPTHLIKTRGQQVTLRCSSQSGHNTVSWYQQALGQGPQFIFQYYREEENGRGNFPPRFSGLQFPNYSSELNVNALELDDSALYLCASSLWGLLNTEAFFGQGTRLTVV.

The chain has TRBV5-5 and TRBJ1-2; no definite D call. The CDR3 length is 12 residues. In germline, CDR1 is SGHKS, CDR2 YYEKEE (reference sequence). V gave up 1 base and J gave up 6 bases, with 7 bases separating them. CDR3 coding DNA: TGTGCCAGCAGCTTGCCCCTACATGGCTACACCTTC. Translated, it gives CASSLPLHGYTF.

V usage is TRBV10-3 and J usage is TRBJ1-6; 10 nucleotides line up with TRBD1. The CDR3 totals 15 residues. Germline V gives CDR1 ENHRY, CDR2 SYGVKD. V trimming: 3 bases; J trimming: 6 bases; junction bases outside the gene matches: 2. CDR3 in DNA: TGTGCCATCAGTGATGGACAGGGGGTTAATTCACCCCTCCACTTT. This sequence encodes CAISDGQGVNSPLHF.

This rearrangement joins TRBV27 to TRBJ1-4, with 10 bases fitting TRBD1. The CDR3 sequence is 17 residues long. Germline CDR1 is MNHEY and CDR2 is SMNVEV (reference sequence). V lost 7 bases and J lost 2; bases outside the gene matches: 10. CDR3 nucleotides: TGTGCCAGCAAACCGCTCGGGACAGGGGTTACTAATGAAAAACTGTTTTTT. Protein: CASKPLGTGVTNEKLFF. Drawing the rest from reference TRBV27 and TRBJ1-4, the complete variable domain is EAQVTQNPRYLITVTGKKLTVTCSQNMNHEYMSWYRQDPGLGLRQIYYSMNVEVTDKGDVPEGYKVSRKEKRNFPLILESPSPNQTSLYFCASKPLGTGVTNEKLFFGSGTQLSVL.

The chain links TRBV11-2 to TRBJ2-4, with TRBD1 as a possible D gene (7 bases). V lost 2 bases and J lost 6, with 11 bases in between. The length of the CDR3 is 14 residues. Germline V gives CDR1 SGHAT, CDR2 FQNNGV. The CDR3 bases are TGTGCCAGCAGCTTATGGCAGGGGGGAAACATTCAGTACTTC. Protein product: CASSLWQGGNIQYF.

This sequence joins TRBV7-8 and TRBJ2-7; 7 bases are shared with TRBD1. Germline lookup yields CDR1 SGHVS and CDR2 FQNEAQ. With 4 bases clipped from V and 3 bases from J, the junction kept 12 bases outside the gene matches. The CDR3 has 16 residues. CDR3: CASSSTRQGWVYEQYF. CDR3 nucleotide sequence: TGTGCCAGCAGCTCAACCAGACAGGGTTGGGTCTACGAGCAGTACTTC.

The chain has TRBV15 and TRBJ2-1, with TRBD2 matching 7 bases. The CDR3 extends over 15 amino acids. CDR1 and CDR2 from the germline V gene are LNHNV and YYDKDF (reference sequence). V lost 3 bases and J lost 3; bases outside the gene matches: 5. CDR3 bases: TGTGCCACCAGCAGTTCTAGCGGAGGCTACAATGAGCAGTTCTTC. Encoded protein: CATSSSSGGYNEQFF.

The chain links TRBV7-9 to TRBJ2-7; D remains unclear. CDR1 is SEHNR, CDR2 FQNEAQ, per germline (reference sequence). The CDR3 spans 12 residues. V lost 3 bases and J 3 bases, leaving 6 bases between the germline ends. The CDR3 nucleotides read TGTGCCAGCAGCTTGGGCCGCTACGAGCAGTACTTC. Its protein is CASSLGRYEQYF.